This T cell receptor beta chain was identified in a study of T cell changes during pregnancy in multiple sclerosis. V was pared by 1 base and J by 3 bases, with 8 bases of the junction left unmatched. This CDR3 comprises 17 residues. Germline V gives CDR1 SGHTA, CDR2 FQGNSA. Using immunoSEQ multiplex PCR, the repertoire was profiled, and TCRdb retains in-frame clones only, with some absent. The table has about 28,000 clones, about 92% seen once. V and J are TRBV7-2 and TRBJ2-3; TRBD2 agrees at 9 bases. This TCR came from a female donor in good health, enrolled as a control in a pregnancy study. Sequenced here: peripheral blood, sampled in the first trimester of pregnancy. The DNA of the CDR3 is TGTGCCAGCAGCTTAGTGGGTAGCGGGGGTTATACAGATACGCAGTATTTT. It yields the protein CASSLVGSGGYTDTQYF.